The rows below give T cell receptor beta chains drawn from one sample of a study of T cells in Graves' hyperthyroidism and ophthalmopathy. MiXCR was run by TCRdb on the multiplex PCR reads, yielding one entry per CDR3 protein. The table includes 380,000 or so distinct CDR3 sequences, approximately 13% detected once. The sample was blood. Receptors originate from a woman aged 25 to 45 with Graves' hyperthyroidism. CDR3s include the opening cysteine and the closing phenylalanine or tryptophan. A D gene is named only where the DNA matches it firmly. A row's size may be missing; if present it is once, few, many or a size class.

CDR3,DNA,size,J,D,V
CASGSLRTGGPPLHF,TGTGCTAGTGGTTCCCTTCGGACAGGGGGGCCACCCCTCCACTTT,many,TRBJ1-6,TRBD1,TRBV12-5
CASRTPGVETQYF,TGTGCCAGCAGGACCCCCGGGGTGGAGACCCAGTACTTC,NA,TRBJ2-5,NA,TRBV27
CATPQEEWNSNQPQHF,TGTGCCACCCCCCAAGAAGAGTGGAATAGCAATCAGCCCCAGCATTTT,many,TRBJ1-5,NA,TRBV12-3/TRBV12-4
CATAPVSVTKNIQYF,TGCGCCACCGCTCCGGTGTCAGTAACCAAAAACATTCAGTACTTC,few,TRBJ2-4,NA,TRBV10-2
CASSPATIQGNTIYF,TGTGCCAGCTCACCCGCAACAATACAAGGAAACACCATATATTTT,NA,TRBJ1-3,NA,TRBV18
CASSFTGDYEQYF,TGTGCCAGCAGCTTCACAGGAGACTACGAGCAGTACTTC,few,TRBJ2-7,NA,TRBV11-3
CASSQVIGGSRAFF,TGTGCCAGCAGCCAAGTAATTGGGGGCTCGCGAGCTTTCTTT,few,TRBJ1-1,NA,TRBV3-1
CSARRGVVTEAFF,TGCAGTGCTAGACGAGGGGTGGTCACTGAAGCTTTCTTT,many,TRBJ1-1,NA,TRBV20-1
CASSPGTSNEKLFF,TGTGCCAGCAGCCCGGGGACCAGTAATGAAAAACTGTTTTTT,NA,TRBJ1-4,NA,TRBV7-9
CASSLIGGYTDTQYF,TGTGCCAGCAGCTTAATTGGCGGGTACACAGATACGCAGTATTTT,many,TRBJ2-3,NA,TRBV11-2
CARRQGLTGELFF,TGTGCCAGAAGACAGGGGTTGACCGGGGAGCTGTTTTTT,NA,TRBJ2-2,TRBD1,TRBV10-3
CASSYGKETQYF,TGTGCCAGCAGCTATGGGAAAGAGACCCAGTACTTC,NA,TRBJ2-5,NA,TRBV5-5
CASSPQGDGEQFF,TGTGCCAGCAGCCCACAGGGAGACGGTGAGCAGTTCTTC,many,TRBJ2-1,NA,TRBV12-3/TRBV12-4
CASGPQGPAEAFF,TGTGCCAGTGGCCCCCAGGGGCCGGCCGAAGCTTTCTTT,many,TRBJ1-1,NA,TRBV6-1
CASSLSGVVGGQPQHF,TGTGCCAGCAGTTTATCCGGGGTAGTAGGCGGTCAGCCCCAGCATTTT,few,TRBJ1-5,NA,TRBV27
CSAESGDYGYTF,TGCAGCGCGGAATCAGGGGACTATGGCTACACCTTC,few,TRBJ1-2,NA,TRBV29-1
CASSSVRERAKNIQYF,TGTGCCAGCAGCTCCGTTCGGGAGAGGGCCAAAAACATTCAGTACTTC,NA,TRBJ2-4,NA,TRBV11-2
CASSYTGGVVADTQYF,TGTGCCAGCAGTTACACGGGAGGGGTAGTAGCAGATACGCAGTATTTT,many,TRBJ2-3,TRBD2,TRBV6-2/TRBV6-3
CASSLSGTGNADTQYF,TGTGCCAGCAGCTTATCTGGGACAGGGAATGCAGATACGCAGTATTTT,NA,TRBJ2-3,TRBD1,TRBV7-3
CASSYPLRQESGNTIYF,TGTGCCAGCAGTTACCCCCTCCGACAGGAATCTGGAAACACCATATATTTT,few,TRBJ1-3,NA,TRBV6-2/TRBV6-3